The clone carrying this TCR beta chain was seen a few times. CDR3 length equals 17 residues. Per the germline V gene, CDR1 is SGHRS and CDR2 is YFSETQ. Deletions cut 3 bases from V and 1 base from J, with 19 bases between. The study isolated at least 6.5 million PBMCs from each sample. The authors ran a second PCR of 7 to 11 cycles using a sample-barcoded 5' primer and a J-beta primer mix. TCRdb recomputed calls from the 5' RACE reads with MiXCR, one row per CDR3 protein. This table has about 730,000 distinct CDR3 sequences, approximately 43% appearing once. This sample was taken from a study of blood T cells in healthy people across ages.

The rearrangement links TRBV5-1 to TRBJ1-1, with TRBD1 as a possible D gene (6 bases). This receptor was identified in a woman in her fifties or sixties in good health. The sample consisted of blood. Here the CDR3 reads CASSSFPPGTTNTEAFF. The CDR3 DNA follows: TGCGCCAGCAGCTCATTTCCCCCCGGGACAACGAACACTGAAGCTTTCTTT.